The TCR beta chain described here comes from a study of cytomegalovirus exposure and HLA in healthy donors. For the study at large: Of around 410 genotyped donors, roughly 81% grouped in the Caucasian-associated ancestry cluster. Study results and caveats: Reported results showed that the classifier diagnosed cytomegalovirus status with high specificity and sensitivity. TCR beta V- and J-gene trimming was later associated with a missense DCLRE1C variant. Among TCR sequences, most were rare, though some public TCRs appeared in many donors.

Regarding this clone: The antigen remains undetermined.

CDR1 and CDR2 from the germline V gene are GTSNPN and SVGIG (reference sequence). This CDR3 contains 11 residues. V lost 1 base, J lost 12 bases, and 7 bases lay in between. 13 Jbeta primers and 60 Vbeta primers were used for the PCR. TCRdb's table, derived via immunoSEQ multiplex PCR, lists solely in-frame clones and lacks some. Its table records about 96,000 clones. Material: PBMCs. This receptor was obtained from a woman aged 25-40 years in good health and CMV-seronegative. The V call is TRBV30, the J call TRBJ1-6, with a weak D call TRBD1 (5 bases). The DNA of the CDR3 is TGTGCCTGGAGTGATCAGGGACCCCTCCACTTT. Translation gives CAWSDQGPLHF.